The next 10 T cell receptor beta chains were all read from a single sample in a study of neurological immune-mediated disorders. TCRdb recomputed calls from the 5' RACE reads with MiXCR, one row per CDR3 protein. Altogether around 28,000 distinct CDR3 sequences are present, 5% to 8% being singletons, with the ten largest covering roughly 9%. Sequencing used PBMCs. Receptor source: a woman aged 45-65 years in good health.

This clonotype was seen ten or more times. V is TRBV20-1 and J is TRBJ2-5, with unresolved D. V was pared by 2 bases and J by 3 bases, with 16 bases between. From germline, CDR1 is DFQATT and CDR2 SNEGSKA (reference sequence). This CDR3 has 15 amino acids. Written as DNA, the CDR3 is TGCAGTGCTAGAACAGTCGATGTCCGAAAAGAGACCCAGTACTTC. Its protein product is CSARTVDVRKETQYF.

This clonotype was detected many times. The J gene is TRBJ2-1, the V gene TRBV5-1; 7 bases are shared with TRBD2. The germline gives CDR1 SGHRS, CDR2 YFSETQ. The CDR3 sequence is 15 residues long. V lost 0 bases and J lost 6; bases outside the gene matches: 6. The CDR3 nucleotides are TGCGCCAGCAGCTTGGGGCTAGCGGAACCCAATGAGCAGTTCTTC. Protein: CASSLGLAEPNEQFF.

The table lists this clonotype with many counts. The rearrangement uses TRBV7-9 and TRBJ1-4; D not resolved. The ends were cut back, 2 bases at V and 11 bases at J, with 9 bases in the middle. Germline CDR1 is SEHNR and CDR2 is FQNEAQ (reference sequence). This CDR3 spans 12 amino acids. CDR3 protein: CASSLRIGKLFF. The CDR3 region has the DNA TGTGCCAGCAGCTTACGCATCGGGAAACTGTTTTTT. The whole variable domain, remainder taken from reference TRBV7-9 and TRBJ1-4, is DTGVSQNPRHKITKRGQNVTFRCDPISEHNRLYWYRQTLGQGPEFLTYFQNEAQLEKSRLLSDRFSAERPKGSFSTLEIQRTEQGDSAMYLCASSLRIGKLFFGSGTQLSVL.

This clonotype was detected many times. The genes are TRBV6-6 and TRBJ2-3; no definite D call. The CDR3 has 12 residues. The V gene lost 6 bases and the J gene lost 6 bases, with 10 bases spanning the gap. The germline CDR1 and CDR2 sequences are MNHNY and SVGAGI (reference sequence). The CDR3 DNA follows: TGTGCCAGCAGCGGTCTAGGGGATACGCAGTATTTT. Amino acid sequence: CASSGLGDTQYF.

This clonotype is medium-sized. The chain is built from TRBV5-1 and TRBJ2-1; the D is unclear. This CDR3 region has 12 residues. V was cut by 4 bases and J by 8 bases, with 10 bases left in between. Germline V gene lookup returns CDR1 SGHRS and CDR2 YFSETQ. In nucleotides, the CDR3 is TGCGCCAGCAGCACAGACATCCATGAGCAGTTCTTC. Translation gives CASSTDIHEQFF.

In its sample, this clonotype was seen many times. This chain connects TRBV5-1 to TRBJ2-3, with D hard to call. V gave up 1 base and J gave up 5 bases, with 5 bases separating them. Germline loops: CDR1 SGHRS, CDR2 YFSETQ. The CDR3 sequence is 12 residues long. The CDR3 here is CASSLNRDTQYF. CDR3 nucleotide sequence: TGCGCCAGCAGCTTGAACAGAGATACGCAGTATTTT.

This clonotype was recorded many times. The chain recombines TRBV20-1 with TRBJ1-1, with TRBD1 matching over 8 bases. Germline V gene lookup returns CDR1 DFQATT and CDR2 SNEGSKA (reference sequence). Trimming at V came to 7 bases and at J to 10 bases, leaving 11 bases not matched to a gene. CDR3 length: 12 amino acids. The CDR3 reads CSVQGAGFGAFF. The DNA for the CDR3 is TGCAGTGTGCAGGGGGCTGGGTTTGGAGCTTTCTTT.

At least ten counts were recorded for this clonotype. V gene TRBV7-9 combines with J gene TRBJ1-5; D is undetermined. Germline lookup yields CDR1 SEHNR and CDR2 FQNEAQ (reference sequence). The CDR3 consists of 13 residues. V lost 5 bases and J lost 3, with 8 bases in between. Here the CDR3 DNA reads TGTGCCAGCAGCCCACAGTCCAATCAGCCCCAGCATTTT. Translation: CASSPQSNQPQHF.

This clonotype was seen at least ten times. The genes are TRBV12-5 and TRBJ1-1; 10 bases fit TRBD1. The CDR3 length is 17 residues. Germline V gene sequence: CDR1 LGHNT, CDR2 FRNRAP. The ends lost 1 base at V and 6 bases at J; junction bases unmatched: 11. CDR3 protein: CASGLGGQGLDGPEAFF. CDR3 nucleotide sequence: TGTGCTAGTGGTTTGGGGGGACAGGGGTTAGACGGACCTGAAGCTTTCTTT. The variable domain in full, completed from reference TRBV12-5 and TRBJ1-1, reads DARVTQTPRHKVTEMGQEVTMRCQPILGHNTVFWYRQTMMQGLELLAYFRNRAPLDDSGMPKDRFSAEMPDATLATLKIQPSEPRDSAVYFCASGLGGQGLDGPEAFFGQGTRLTVV.

This clonotype was counted many times. The chain joins TRBV20-1 to TRBJ1-2; 7 bases match TRBD1. Per germline, CDR1 DFQATT and CDR2 SNEGSKA (reference sequence). With 6 bases clipped from V and 1 base from J, the junction kept 2 bases outside the gene matches. The CDR3 is 12 amino acids. DNA for the CDR3: TGCAGTGCAGGGACAGTTAACTATGGCTACACCTTC. Translation gives CSAGTVNYGYTF.